These T cell receptor beta chains were read from a single sample in a study of T cells in Graves' hyperthyroidism and ophthalmopathy. TCRdb re-called the multiplex PCR reads through MiXCR, storing one row per CDR3 protein. The sample consists of approximately 590,000 distinct CDR3 sequences, roughly 50% of them appearing once. Sequences were obtained from peripheral blood or thyroid tissue (not recorded which). The receptors shown here come from a woman between 18 and 29 years old with Graves' hyperthyroidism. Both conserved end residues are part of each CDR3. A D gene is named only where the DNA matches it firmly. Some rows have no size entry. The others give once, few or many, or a class for an expanded clone.

J gene: TRBJ2-6
clone size: NA
V gene: TRBV2
D gene: NA
CDR3 protein: CASSYPGVYVLTF
CDR3 DNA: TGTGCCAGCAGTTACCCCGGGGTCTACGTCCTGACTTTC

J gene: TRBJ1-2
clone size: NA
V gene: TRBV12-3/TRBV12-4
D gene: NA
CDR3 protein: CASSLGSGNTF
CDR3 DNA: TGTGCCAGCAGTTTAGGCTCTGGAAACACCTTC

J gene: TRBJ1-2
clone size: NA
V gene: TRBV25-1
D gene: NA
CDR3 protein: CASVERGGSDGYTF
CDR3 DNA: TGTGCCAGCGTTGAGCGGGGAGGGTCGGACGGCTACACCTTC

J gene: TRBJ1-1
clone size: NA
V gene: TRBV7-3
D gene: NA
CDR3 protein: CASGLLQAVENTEAFF
CDR3 DNA: TGTGCCAGCGGCCTACTACAGGCCGTGGAGAACACTGAAGCTTTCTTT

J gene: TRBJ1-4
clone size: NA
V gene: TRBV15
D gene: NA
CDR3 protein: CATSDQAGPATNEKLFF
CDR3 DNA: TGTGCCACCAGCGACCAGGCGGGCCCTGCAACTAATGAAAAACTGTTTTTT

J gene: TRBJ1-3
clone size: few
V gene: TRBV7-8
D gene: NA
CDR3 protein: CASSSNPGGSGNTIYF
CDR3 DNA: TGTGCCAGCAGCTCAAATCCCGGGGGCTCTGGAAACACCATATATTTT

J gene: TRBJ1-2
clone size: NA
V gene: TRBV11-3
D gene: TRBD1
CDR3 protein: CASSRMTGDYGYTF
CDR3 DNA: TGTGCCAGCAGTCGGATGACAGGGGATTATGGCTACACCTTC

J gene: TRBJ1-3
clone size: many
V gene: TRBV10-3
D gene: NA
CDR3 protein: CAISVGNTIYF
CDR3 DNA: TGTGCCATCAGTGTGGGGAACACCATATATTTT

J gene: TRBJ1-1
clone size: NA
V gene: TRBV6-2/TRBV6-3
D gene: NA
CDR3 protein: CASSYAIEAFF
CDR3 DNA: TGTGCCAGCAGTTACGCGATTGAAGCTTTCTTT

J gene: TRBJ2-1
clone size: NA
V gene: TRBV20-1
D gene: TRBD2
CDR3 protein: CSARDGLAGEGEQFF
CDR3 DNA: TGCAGTGCTAGAGATGGGCTAGCGGGAGAGGGTGAGCAGTTCTTC

J gene: TRBJ1-6
clone size: NA
V gene: TRBV14
D gene: NA
CDR3 protein: CASSDRMRGVRNSPLHF
CDR3 DNA: TGTGCCAGCAGCGACCGCATGCGGGGAGTAAGGAATTCACCCCTCCACTTT

J gene: TRBJ1-2
clone size: NA
V gene: TRBV10-3
D gene: NA
CDR3 protein: CASSETVGTYGYTF
CDR3 DNA: TGTGCCAGCAGTGAGACGGTCGGGACCTATGGCTACACCTTC

J gene: TRBJ2-5
clone size: NA
V gene: TRBV29-1
D gene: NA
CDR3 protein: CSARSGLFETQYF
CDR3 DNA: TGCAGCGCCCGGTCAGGACTATTTGAGACCCAGTACTTC

J gene: TRBJ2-7
clone size: NA
V gene: TRBV11-1
D gene: NA
CDR3 protein: CASSLVGVTEQYF
CDR3 DNA: TGTGCCAGCAGCTTAGTCGGGGTGACTGAGCAGTACTTC

J gene: TRBJ1-1
clone size: few
V gene: TRBV14
D gene: NA
CDR3 protein: CASSRSGRMNTEAFF
CDR3 DNA: TGTGCCAGCAGCCGCTCCGGGCGGATGAACACTGAAGCTTTCTTT

J gene: TRBJ2-7
clone size: NA
V gene: TRBV11-2
D gene: TRBD2
CDR3 protein: CASSLVPHSGSPTEQYF
CDR3 DNA: TGTGCCAGCAGCTTGGTCCCCCATAGCGGGAGCCCCACCGAGCAGTACTTC